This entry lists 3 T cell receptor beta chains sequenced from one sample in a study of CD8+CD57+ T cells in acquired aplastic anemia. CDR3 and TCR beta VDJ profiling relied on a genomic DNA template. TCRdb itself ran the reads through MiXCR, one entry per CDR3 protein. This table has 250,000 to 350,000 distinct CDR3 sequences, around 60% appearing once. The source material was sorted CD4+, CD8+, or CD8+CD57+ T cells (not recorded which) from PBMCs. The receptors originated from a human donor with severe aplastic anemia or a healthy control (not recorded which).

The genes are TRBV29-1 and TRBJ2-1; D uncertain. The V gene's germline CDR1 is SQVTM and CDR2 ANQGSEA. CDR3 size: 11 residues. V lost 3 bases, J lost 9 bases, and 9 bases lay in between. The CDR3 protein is CSVDGLPEQFF. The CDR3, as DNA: TGCAGCGTTGACGGGCTACCTGAGCAGTTCTTC.

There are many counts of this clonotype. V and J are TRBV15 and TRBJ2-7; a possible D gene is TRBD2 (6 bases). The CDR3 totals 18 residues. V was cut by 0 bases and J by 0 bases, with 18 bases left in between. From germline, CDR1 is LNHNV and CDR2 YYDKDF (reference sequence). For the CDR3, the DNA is TGTGCCACCAGCAGAGACCCCCCAGGGCGGGGAGGCTCCTACGAGCAGTACTTC. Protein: CATSRDPPGRGGSYEQYF.

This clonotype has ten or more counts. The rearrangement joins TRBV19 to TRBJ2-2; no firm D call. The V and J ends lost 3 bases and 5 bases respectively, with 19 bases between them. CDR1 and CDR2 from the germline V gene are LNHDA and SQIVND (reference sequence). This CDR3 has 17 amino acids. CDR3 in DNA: TGTGCCAGTAGTATCCGAATATGGTCAGCAGAGACCGGGGAGCTGTTTTTT. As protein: CASSIRIWSAETGELFF.